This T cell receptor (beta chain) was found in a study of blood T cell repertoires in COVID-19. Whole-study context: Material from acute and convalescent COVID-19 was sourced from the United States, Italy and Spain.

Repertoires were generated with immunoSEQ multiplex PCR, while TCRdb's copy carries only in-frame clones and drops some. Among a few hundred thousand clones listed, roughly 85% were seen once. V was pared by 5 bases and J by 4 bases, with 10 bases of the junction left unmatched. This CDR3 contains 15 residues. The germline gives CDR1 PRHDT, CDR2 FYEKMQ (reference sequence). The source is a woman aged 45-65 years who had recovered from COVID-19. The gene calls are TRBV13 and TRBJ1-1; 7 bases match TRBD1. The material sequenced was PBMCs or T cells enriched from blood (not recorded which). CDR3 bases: TGTGCCAGCAGCCCCGGCCAAACAGGGGTCACTGAAGCTTTCTTT. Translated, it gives CASSPGQTGVTEAFF.